The rows below give T cell receptor beta chains drawn from one sample of a study of cytomegalovirus exposure and HLA in healthy donors. Sequencing used immunoSEQ multiplex PCR; TCRdb keeps in-frame clones, though not all of them. The repertoire includes fewer than 200,000 clones, 65% to 85% of them detected once, and roughly 4.5% sits in the top ten. Sequenced sample: PBMCs. The receptors originated from a woman between 45 and 60 years old in good health and CMV-seropositive. The CDR3 runs from the conserved cysteine through the conserved F or W. The D gene is left open where the match is weak. Some rows have no size entry. The others give once, few or many, or a class for an expanded clone.

. | . | 17 | TRBJ2-3 | TRBV4-2 | TGTGCCAGCAGCCTATCATCAGGGGGGCCTAGAGGAGATACGCAGTATTTT | CASSLSSGGPRGDTQYF
. | . | 14 | TRBJ2-3 | TRBV29-1 | TGCAGCGTGCCGAGACTGGCGAGCACAGATACGCAGTATTTT | CSVPRLASTDTQYF
. | . | 14 | TRBJ2-2 | TRBV19 | TGTGCCAGTAGTCCTCTCGGGGGTACCGGGGAGCTGTTTTTT | CASSPLGGTGELFF
TRBD2 | . | 16 | TRBJ2-7 | TRBV19 | TGTGCCAGTAGTATTTCCTCGGCTAGCGGGAGAACCGAGCAGTACTTC | CASSISSASGRTEQYF
TRBD2 | . | 17 | TRBJ2-7 | TRBV6-9 | TGTGCCAGCAGTTATTTGAGGACCGGGACTAGCGGCTACGAGCAGTACTTC | CASSYLRTGTSGYEQYF
. | few | 14 | TRBJ1-1 | TRBV7-2 | TGTGCCAGCAGCTTAGCCGGGAGGAACACTGAAGCTTTCTTT | CASSLAGRNTEAFF
TRBD2 | . | 16 | TRBJ2-1 | TRBV5-1 | TGCGCCAGCAGCTTGGGAGCGGGGGTCTTCTACAATGAGCAGTTCTTC | CASSLGAGVFYNEQFF
. | once | 15 | TRBJ1-4 | TRBV27 | TGTGCCAGCAGTATTTTCGACGGAAGGGAGGGGGAACTGTTTTTT | CASSIFDGREGELFF
. | . | 14 | TRBJ1-1 | TRBV15 | TGTGCCACCAGCAGAGAAACGGGGAGGACTGAAGCTTTCTTT | CATSRETGRTEAFF
TRBD1 | . | 16 | TRBJ2-2 | TRBV4-1 | TGCGCCAGCAGAACCGTAGGGGACAGGGACACCGGGGAGCTGTTTTTT | CASRTVGDRDTGELFF
. | . | 14 | TRBJ2-7 | TRBV4-2 | TGTGCCAGCAGCCCTTTTGGGGGCGGGGGAAAAGCGTACTTC | CASSPFGGGGKAYF
. | . | 14 | TRBJ2-7 | TRBV7-8 | TGTGCCAGCAGCTTAGGATCAGGGGAGTACGAGCAGTACTTC | CASSLGSGEYEQYF
. | . | 14 | TRBJ2-3 | TRBV7-2 | TGTGCCAGCAGCTTAGCACTTAGCACAGATACGCAGTATTTT | CASSLALSTDTQYF
. | . | 15 | TRBJ1-6 | TRBV7-2 | TGTGCCAGCAGCCCGAGCAACGCCGTTAATTCACCCCTCCACTTT | CASSPSNAVNSPLHF
. | . | 14 | TRBJ2-3 | TRBV4-2 | TGTGCCAGCAGCTACTGGGGAGGACCAGATACGCAGTATTTT | CASSYWGGPDTQYF
. | . | 13 | TRBJ1-5 | TRBV29-1 | TGCAGCGTGGCTCAAGGGGGCAATCAGCCCCAGCATTTT | CSVAQGGNQPQHF
TRBD2 | . | 16 | TRBJ2-1 | TRBV27 | TGTGCCAGCAGTTTATCAGGGCTAGCGGGGTTAAATGAGCAGTTCTTC | CASSLSGLAGLNEQFF
. | . | 15 | TRBJ1-5 | TRBV10-3 | TGTGCCATCAGTGAGTCGATGGCGGGTGCGGGGCCCCAGCATTTT | CAISESMAGAGPQHF
. | once | 14 | TRBJ2-2 | TRBV6-5 | TGTGCCACCTTGCCGGGGGTAAAGACCGGGGAGCTGTTTTTT | CATLPGVKTGELFF
TRBD2 | once | 19 | TRBJ2-6 | TRBV28 | TGTGCCAGCAGTCCCATCGGGGGGGTGTACGGGTCTGGGGCCAACGTCCTGACTTTC | CASSPIGGVYGSGANVLTF
. | . | 18 | TRBJ2-3 | TRBV13 | TGTGCCAGCAGCTTAGAGACCGTTCGAGGGCAGGGAGGTGATACGCAGTATTTT | CASSLETVRGQGGDTQYF
. | . | 12 | TRBJ2-7 | TRBV9 | TGTGCCAGCAGCCTCCTAGAGAACGAGCAGTACTTC | CASSLLENEQYF
TRBD2 | . | 17 | TRBJ2-1 | TRBV4-2 | TGTGCCAGCAGCGCTTGGACTAGCGGGAGGCTCCTGAATGAGCAGTTCTTC | CASSAWTSGRLLNEQFF
. | . | 16 | TRBJ1-1 | TRBV7-2 | TGTGCCAGCAGCTTCTCGCCGGCGGGGATGAACACTGAAGCTTTCTTT | CASSFSPAGMNTEAFF
. | . | 15 | TRBJ1-3 | TRBV15 | TGTGCCACCAGCAGAGATCCCGGCTCTGGAAACACCATATATTTT | CATSRDPGSGNTIYF
. | . | 16 | TRBJ2-7 | TRBV5-1 | TGCGCCAGCAGCTTGGGGCAGGGAACACCAGTCTACGAGCAGTACTTC | CASSLGQGTPVYEQYF
. | . | 14 | TRBJ2-5 | TRBV7-7 | TGTGCTAGCAGCGTCGGGGCGGGGCTGGAGACCCAGTACTTC | CASSVGAGLETQYF
. | . | 15 | TRBJ2-3 | TRBV7-9 | TGTGCCAGCAGCTTAGACGGACTGGAGACAGATACGCAGTATTTT | CASSLDGLETDTQYF
TRBD2 | . | 14 | TRBJ2-7 | TRBV5-6 | TGTGCCAGCAGCACGGGGGGTCAAATCTACGAGCAGTACTTC | CASSTGGQIYEQYF
TRBD2 | . | 16 | TRBJ2-5 | TRBV11-2 | TGTGCCAGCAGCTCTCCGGGACTAGCGGGGGAAGAGACCCAGTACTTC | CASSSPGLAGEETQYF
. | . | 14 | TRBJ2-5 | TRBV28 | TGTGCCAGCACCTCCTCGGGATTGCCGGAGACCCAGTACTTC | CASTSSGLPETQYF
. | . | 16 | TRBJ2-1 | TRBV6-5 | TGTGCCAGCAGTTCCATTGAAAGCGGGCGAGGCCATGAGCAGTTCTTC | CASSSIESGRGHEQFF
TRBD2 | . | 15 | TRBJ2-1 | TRBV9 | TGTGCCAGCAACCCAAGGCAGGGACTAGCGGAAGAGCAGTTCTTC | CASNPRQGLAEEQFF
TRBD2 | . | 14 | TRBJ2-3 | TRBV15 | TGTGCCACCAGCCCACCGACTAGCGCCAGCACCCGGTATTTT | CATSPPTSASTRYF
. | . | 12 | TRBJ1-1 | TRBV15 | TGTGCCACCAGCAGAGTGCCAGGGGAAGCTTTCTTT | CATSRVPGEAFF
. | . | 16 | TRBJ2-7 | TRBV10-2 | TGCGCCAGCTCCCAAGAGGCTGGACTGGAGATTTACGAGCAGTACTTC | CASSQEAGLEIYEQYF
. | . | 13 | TRBJ1-5 | TRBV2 | TGTGCCAGCAGTGTCGACAGAAATCAGCCCCAGCATTTT | CASSVDRNQPQHF
. | once | 17 | TRBJ1-5 | TRBV30 | TGTGCCTGGAGCATTCGGACAGCCAGTTATAGCAATCAGCCCCAGCATTTT | CAWSIRTASYSNQPQHF
TRBD1 | . | 15 | TRBJ2-5 | TRBV5-1 | TGCGCCAGCAGCGAACAGACAGGGGATCAAGAGACCCAGTACTTC | CASSEQTGDQETQYF
. | . | 15 | TRBJ1-3 | TRBV9 | TGTGCCAGCAGCGACAACGTGTTGCCTGGAAACACCATATATTTT | CASSDNVLPGNTIYF
TRBD1 | . | 17 | TRBJ2-1 | TRBV11-3 | TGTGCCAGCAGCCCGCGCCTCGGGACAGAGGATTACAATGAGCAGTTCTTC | CASSPRLGTEDYNEQFF